This T cell receptor (beta chain) comes out of a study of T-cell reconstitution after alpha-beta-depleted transplantation in children. Of note for this clonotype: The antigen remains undetermined.

The authors prepared the TCRbeta library with unique molecular identifiers. TCRdb re-derived calls from the PCR reads in MiXCR, one entry per CDR3 protein. Of 500,000 to 650,000 distinct CDR3 sequences listed, over 10% are singletons. Study-level points and caveats: Roughly two months post-transplant, alpha-beta T cells reportedly originated from several hundred graft clones that had expanded. The origin of high day-60 TCRbeta diversity in some patients lay in surviving recipient T cells and thymic progenitors. One year post-transplant, T-cell counts and diversity were largely derived from T cells produced anew.

V shed 6 bases and J shed 2 bases, with 17 bases lying between them. The CDR3 is 14 amino acids. In germline, CDR1 is DFQATT, CDR2 SNEGSKA (reference sequence). V and J are TRBV20-1 and TRBJ2-7; D might be TRBD2 (7 bases). This sample comprised PBMCs, mostly from graft donor cells, obtained 360 days after TCRalphabeta/CD19-depleted stem cell transplant. The TCR comes from a male patient younger than 18 who had a stem cell transplant for acute myeloid leukemia, so the T cells may come from the graft donor. CDR3 sequence reads: CSARGGRPPYEQYF. In DNA, the CDR3 is TGCAGTGCGAGGGGGGGGAGGCCACCCTACGAGCAGTACTTC.